Shown below are 25 T cell receptor beta chains from a single sample sequenced in a study of metastatic and nonmetastatic thyroid tumors. TCRdb re-called the PCR reads via MiXCR. Of roughly 15,000 clones listed, approximately 30% are singletons. Each patient came to thyroid surgery without any prior treatment (of any kind). Sequenced: blood. Every receptor here comes from a female donor with papillary thyroid cancer or a benign thyroid nodule (not recorded which). Some clones in this sample may be carry-over from other donors' samples.

The CDR3 loop reads CASSLDLAGAGLAQYF. The CDR3, as DNA: TGTGCCAGCAGCTTGGATCTAGCGGGAGCTGGTTTGGCGCAGTACTTC. The rearrangement joins TRBV11-2 to TRBJ2-7, with 10 bases that match TRBD2. CDR1 and CDR2 from the germline V gene are SGHAT and FQNNGV. This CDR3 is 16 amino acids long. Trimming took 3 bases from V and 9 from J; bases not matched to a gene: 14.

This chain connects TRBV9 to TRBJ2-3, with 8 bases aligning to TRBD1. Germline CDR1 and CDR2: SGDLS and YYNGEE. The CDR3 is made up of 15 amino acids. The ends lost 6 bases at V and 2 bases at J; junction bases unmatched: 8. In nucleotides, the CDR3 is TGTGCCAGCACCAAGTGGGACAGGCACACAGATACGCAGTATTTT. Protein: CASTKWDRHTDTQYF.

This clone rates as medium-sized. The V and J genes are TRBV27 and TRBJ1-2, with D perhaps matching TRBD1 (5 bases). Germline V lookup: CDR1 MNHEY, CDR2 SMNVEV (reference sequence). The CDR3 loop spans 16 amino acids. V gave up 5 bases and J gave up 7 bases, with 23 bases separating them. The CDR3 sequence: CASSTTPRQTRGGYTF. The DNA for the CDR3 is TGTGCCAGCAGTACCACCCCCCGACAGACCCGGGGTGGCTACACCTTC.

In its sample, this clone was seen many times. This chain joins TRBV5-5 and TRBJ1-5, with no clear D. Per germline, CDR1 SGHKS and CDR2 YYEKEE (reference sequence). This CDR3 contains 16 residues. V was trimmed by 0 bases and J by 2 bases, leaving 12 bases between them. The CDR3 DNA is TGTGCCAGCAGCTTGGTTACCGGGTTCGGCAATCAGCCCCAGCATTTT. This encodes CASSLVTGFGNQPQHF.

This chain joins TRBV13 and TRBJ1-1; D call uncertain. In germline, CDR1 is PRHDT, CDR2 FYEKMQ (reference sequence). The germline V and J ends were trimmed by 6 bases and 4 bases, with 12 bases remaining between them. The CDR3 consists of 13 residues. Here the CDR3 reads CASSIVRGTEAFF. For the CDR3, the DNA is TGTGCCAGCAGTATCGTTCGAGGCACTGAAGCTTTCTTT.

This clone was seen repeatedly, ten times or more. The V gene is TRBV7-2, the J gene TRBJ1-5, with D unclear. CDR3 size: 13 residues. Germline values: CDR1 SGHTA, CDR2 FQGNSA. V gave up 5 bases and J gave up 4 bases, with 9 bases separating them. The CDR3 DNA follows: TGTGCCAGCAGCCCTACGCTGAATCAGCCCCAGCATTTT. Its protein product is CASSPTLNQPQHF.

This clone is judged medium-sized (0.01 to 0.1%). This rearrangement joins TRBV6-1 to TRBJ2-7, with 10 nucleotides matching TRBD1. The germline gives CDR1 MNHNS, CDR2 SASEGT. J was trimmed by 3 bases and V by 6 bases; bases with no gene match: 2. The CDR3 loop spans 13 amino acids. CDR3 region: CASRGTGDYEQYF. In DNA form, the CDR3 reads TGTGCCAGCAGAGGGACAGGGGACTACGAGCAGTACTTC.

This clone has ten or more counts. Here the CDR3 reads CASSLGTVNTGELFF. The CDR3 DNA is TGCGCCAGCAGCCTCGGGACAGTGAACACCGGGGAGCTGTTTTTT. J is TRBJ2-2 and V is TRBV4-1; 7 bases match TRBD1. V was clipped by 4 bases and J by 1 base; unmatched bases: 3. Germline V gene lookup returns CDR1 MGHRA and CDR2 YSYEKL. This CDR3 is 15 amino acids long.

The V gene is TRBV18, the J gene TRBJ1-4, with D hard to call. In germline, CDR1 is KGHSH, CDR2 LQKENI. The V end lost 2 bases, the J end lost 7 bases, and 11 bases lay between the germline ends. This CDR3 contains 14 residues. The CDR3 loop is CASSPSVNGEKLFF. The CDR3, as DNA: TGTGCCAGCTCACCATCGGTGAACGGTGAAAAACTGTTTTTT.

The CDR3: CASSPFEDRGYTQYF. The CDR3 bases are TGTGCCAGCAGCCCATTCGAGGACAGGGGGTATACCCAGTACTTC. J is TRBJ2-5 and V is TRBV12-3 or TRBV12-4; the match to TRBD1 covers 10 bases. The CDR3 spans 15 residues. V lost 6 bases to trimming and J lost 8 bases; unmatched junction nucleotides: 12.

By share, this clone counts as medium-sized (0.01 to 0.1%). The chain is built from TRBV4-2 and TRBJ1-2; 8 bases map to TRBD1. The V segment lost 4 bases and the J segment 5 bases; nucleotides outside the gene matches: 12. Germline V gives CDR1 LGHNA, CDR2 YNFKEQ. The CDR3 is 16 residues long. The CDR3 coding sequence is TGTGCCAGCAGCCCCGCCGGCGACAGGGGCGGGTATGGCTACACCTTC. This translates into CASSPAGDRGGYGYTF.

This clone occurred a few times. The V and J genes are TRBV7-3 and TRBJ2-1; no definite D call. Germline V gene lookup returns CDR1 SGHTA and CDR2 FQGTGA. Deletions cut 7 bases from V and 5 bases from J, with 15 bases between. The CDR3 consists of 14 residues. For the CDR3, the DNA is TGTGCCAGCATCCCCACGCGGTGCCACAATGAGCAGTTCTTC. It specifies CASIPTRCHNEQFF.

The chain combines TRBV30 with TRBJ1-4; D is possibly TRBD1 (5 bases). Between the trimmed V and J ends, which lost 5 bases and 8 bases, there was a span of 21 bases. The CDR3 spans 15 residues. Germline CDR1 and CDR2: GTSNPN and SVGIG (reference sequence). This chain's CDR3 is CAWWAPRQPREKLFF. DNA for the CDR3: TGTGCCTGGTGGGCCCCCCGACAGCCAAGGGAAAAACTGTTTTTT. The full variable domain, rest sourced from reference TRBV30 and TRBJ1-4, is SQTIHQWPATLVQPVGSPLSLECTVEGTSNPNLYWYRQAAGRGLQLLFYSVGIGQISSEVPQNLSASRPQDRQFILSSKKLLLSDSGFYLCAWWAPRQPREKLFFGSGTQLSVL.

This clone is medium-sized. The CDR3 reads CASTLLPGQAYNEQFF. The CDR3 DNA reads TGTGCCAGCACCCTTCTCCCGGGACAGGCATACAATGAGCAGTTCTTC. This chain joins TRBV28 and TRBJ2-1; 8 positions agree with TRBD1. The length of the CDR3 is 16 residues. Germline V gives CDR1 MDHEN, CDR2 SYDVKM. The V gene end was trimmed by 7 bases and the J gene end by 4 bases; junction bases not matched to a gene: 12.

The chain couples TRBV4-2 to TRBJ2-7; D possibly matches TRBD1 or TRBD2 (7 bases each). V was cut by 0 bases and J by 3 bases, with 12 bases left in between. The CDR3 loop spans 15 amino acids. The germline gives CDR1 LGHNA, CDR2 YNFKEQ. The CDR3, as DNA: TGTGCCAGCAGCCAAGATTCAGGGGGGGACTACGAGCAGTACTTC. Translated: CASSQDSGGDYEQYF.

Note on this clone: A read error is possible here, since a much larger clone lies one base away. V and J are TRBV11-1 and TRBJ2-5; 8 bases are a match to TRBD2. In germline, CDR1 is SGHAT, CDR2 FQDESV (reference sequence). CDR3 length: 19 amino acids. The J segment lost 9 bases and the V segment lost 5 bases, leaving 26 bases of the junction unmatched. This chain's CDR3 is CASSPASSSGYAGGFPQYF. CDR3 DNA sequence: TGTGCCAGCAGCCCAGCCTCGTCTAGCGGGTATGCCGGGGGCTTTCCCCAGTACTTC. The full variable domain, completed using reference TRBV11-1 and TRBJ2-5, is EAEVAQSPRYKITEKSQAVAFWCDPISGHATLYWYRQILGQGPELLVQFQDESVVDDSQLPKDRFSAERLKGVDSTLKIQPAELGDSAMYLCASSPASSSGYAGGFPQYFGPGTRLLVL.

This clone occurred once. V usage is TRBV20-1 and J usage is TRBJ2-2; TRBD1 matches at 12 bases. The germline CDR1 and CDR2 sequences are DFQATT and SNEGSKA (reference sequence). The CDR3 spans 15 residues. V gave up 5 bases and J gave up 6 bases; unmatched junction bases: 7. The chain's CDR3 is CSALRGQGAAGELFF. The CDR3 nucleotides are TGCAGTGCTCTAAGGGGACAGGGGGCGGCCGGGGAGCTGTTTTTT.

The chain has TRBV7-9 and TRBJ2-7; a weak D match, TRBD1 (6 bases). CDR1 SEHNR and CDR2 FQNEAQ come from the germline V gene (reference sequence). The length of the CDR3 is 14 residues. With 4 bases removed from V and 0 bases from J, the gap between germline ends came to 10 bases. CDR3 protein: CASSSDSSSYEQYF. The CDR3 nucleotides read TGTGCCAGCAGCTCGGACAGTAGCTCCTACGAGCAGTACTTC.

Turning to this clone: An end of the junction does not agree with germline; a read error may underlie this. The V gene is TRBV20-1, the J gene TRBJ2-1, with 10 bases fitting TRBD1. The CDR3 extends over 13 amino acids. Germline CDR1 reads DFQATT; CDR2 reads SNEGSKA (reference sequence). CDR3 residues: CSADRDRGGKDVF. CDR3 sequence (DNA): TGCAGTGCTGACCGGGACAGGGGTGGGAAGGACGTCTTC.

This clone was counted many times. V and J are TRBV3-1 and TRBJ2-7; D is perhaps TRBD1 or TRBD2 (5 bases each). CDR3 length equals 14 residues. Trimming removed 4 bases at V and 5 bases at J, with 15 bases between. Per the germline V gene, CDR1 is LGHDT and CDR2 is YNNKEL (reference sequence). The CDR3 nucleotides are TGTGCCAGCAGCCGTCAGTTGCGAGGGGACGAGCAGTACTTC. Its protein product is CASSRQLRGDEQYF.

This clone is medium-sized in the sample. The chain recombines TRBV6-2 or TRBV6-3 with TRBJ1-6, with D unclear. This CDR3 contains 13 residues. Germline CDR1 MNHEY, CDR2 SVGEGT. V was trimmed by 4 bases and J by 10 bases, leaving 11 bases between them. The CDR3 DNA is TGTGCCAGCAGTTGGGAGGATGGGTCACCCCTCCACTTT. This codes for CASSWEDGSPLHF.

This clone was detected ten times or more. This chain links TRBV3-1 with TRBJ2-3; 7 bases match TRBD2. With V trimmed by 0 bases and J by 0 bases, 3 bases remained unmatched. The germline gives CDR1 LGHDT, CDR2 YNNKEL (reference sequence). This CDR3 has 16 amino acids. CDR3 bases: TGTGCCAGCAGCCAAGATGGGGGGGGAAGCACAGATACGCAGTATTTT. Translation: CASSQDGGGSTDTQYF.

The table lists this clone with many counts. This may come from a read error, since a much larger clone is one base off. This chain joins TRBV20-1 and TRBJ1-1, with D unclear. Germline assignment: CDR1 DFQATT and CDR2 SNEGSKA (reference sequence). The V gene lost 2 bases and the J gene lost 3 bases, with 7 bases spanning the gap. The CDR3 extends over 12 amino acids. CDR3 in amino acids: CSARSGHTEAFF. In nucleotides, the CDR3 is TGCAGTGCTAGATCGGGCCACACTGAAGCTTTCTTT.

Many counts were recorded for this clone. The rearrangement links TRBV3-1 to TRBJ2-7, with D maybe TRBD1 (5 bases). Germline CDR1 LGHDT, CDR2 YNNKEL (reference sequence). This CDR3 is 16 amino acids long. The V gene lost 0 bases and the J gene lost 4 bases, with 16 bases spanning the gap. The CDR3 DNA follows: TGTGCCAGCAGCCAAGAAGGCCAGGGCGCCCCGTACGAGCAGTACTTC. The encoded protein is CASSQEGQGAPYEQYF.

To note about this clone: The junction does not match germline at one end; this may be a read error. The chain uses TRBV13 and TRBJ2-1; no firm D call. Per germline, CDR1 PRHDT and CDR2 FYEKMQ (reference sequence). This CDR3 spans 14 amino acids. The CDR3 is CASSLHSFMTEQFF. CDR3 sequence (DNA): TGCGCCAGCAGCTTACACAGCTTCATGACTGAGCAGTTCTTC.